The sequence of this T cell receptor (beta chain) was determined in a study of vaccination and CD4 T cells after COVID-19. Whole-study context: Convalescents were six males and four females, two of them Hispanic.

The treatment is: roughly 11-day PBMC culture with coronavirus spike peptide pools or control peptides (ViraFEST assay). With approximately 10 ug/ml peptide pools and approximately 10 IU/ml IL-2, PBMCs were cultured at approximately 2 million per well. Whole-study findings and limits: Relatively few convalescent patients were studied; early post-infection timepoints were not included.

Sequence data for DNA of cultured CD4+ T cells were generated by the Oncomine TCR Beta short-read assay. CD4+ T cells were cultured, and genomic DNA was extracted from them. TCRdb reprocessed the PCR reads with MiXCR, giving one entry per CDR3 protein. There are 20,000 or so distinct CDR3 sequences in the sample; about 61% occur only once, and 6% to 8% lies in the top ten. Points on this clonotype: What it binds is not known.

Germline CDR1 is MDHEN and CDR2 is SYDVKM. V trimming: 7 bases; J trimming: 2 bases; junction bases outside the gene matches: 6. This CDR3 contains 15 residues. The TCR sequence derives from a human donor who had recovered from COVID-19. The chain combines TRBV28 with TRBJ2-1, with 9 bases aligning to TRBD2. The sample taken for sequencing was CD4+ T cells from blood, cultured in vitro. CDR3 nucleotide sequence: TGTGCCAGCATTGGCGGGAGGGCCCCCTACAATGAGCAGTTCTTC. It is translated as CASIGGRAPYNEQFF.